This T cell receptor beta chain was retrieved from a study of blood T cell repertoires in COVID-19. Sequencing was performed with immunoSEQ multiplex PCR; in TCRdb, only in-frame clones are kept and a portion is missing. The data hold about 87,000 clones, with roughly 91% observed a single time. Germline V CDR1 and CDR2: LNHDA, SQIVND (reference sequence). This CDR3 comprises 13 residues. The V gene lost 3 bases and the J gene lost 2 bases, with 7 bases spanning the gap. The chain combines TRBV19 with TRBJ1-2; D remains unclear. The sequenced material came from peripheral blood. The clonotype was recovered from a man aged 18 to 30 with COVID-19, enrolled during active disease. The CDR3 sequence: CASSIPENYGYTF. The DNA of the CDR3 is TGTGCCAGTAGTATTCCGGAGAACTATGGCTACACCTTC.